Each of the 30 T cell receptor beta chains below was sequenced from the same sample in a study of cytomegalovirus exposure and HLA in healthy donors (dated by TCRdb to the late 2010s). Library preparation was by the immunoSEQ multiplex PCR assay. The multiplex PCR relied on a mix of 60 forward primers for TCR Vbeta segments and 13 reverse primers for TCR Jbeta segments. The table comes from immuneACCESS by way of TCRdb, which keeps in-frame sequences with V and J called. Part of the clones is missing from these tables; in studies checked, under half for an unresolved V gene and the rest for unknown reasons. The table for this sample records 30,000 to 40,000 clones. Roughly 9.6% of the sample rests with the top ten. Sequenced: PBMCs. Receptors were obtained from a man in his forties or fifties in good health and CMV-seropositive.

This chain uses TRBV7-9 with TRBJ1-2, with D possibly being TRBD1 (5 bases). V lost 8 bases and J lost 2, with 18 bases in between. Germline-derived CDR1 and CDR2 are SEHNR and FQNEAQ (reference sequence). The CDR3 covers 15 residues. The CDR3, as DNA: TGTGCCAGCTCCCTTATGACAGCTAAAAACTATGGCTACACCTTC. Amino acids: CASSLMTAKNYGYTF. Combining the CDR3 with reference TRBV7-9 and TRBJ1-2 gives the whole variable domain DTGVSQNPRHKITKRGQNVTFRCDPISEHNRLYWYRQTLGQGPEFLTYFQNEAQLEKSRLLSDRFSAERPKGSFSTLEIQRTEQGDSAMYLCASSLMTAKNYGYTFGSGTRLTVV.

The rearrangement uses TRBV6-4 and TRBJ1-5; D is undetermined. The CDR3 has 15 residues. V lost 5 bases, J lost 6 bases, and 17 bases lay in between. Germline V gene lookup returns CDR1 MRHNA and CDR2 SNTAGT. The CDR3 loop is CASSTTKRLGQPQHF. CDR3 nucleotide sequence: TGTGCCAGCAGTACCACCAAAAGGCTAGGTCAGCCCCAGCATTTT.

The J gene is TRBJ1-2, the V gene TRBV2, with D possibly TRBD1 on 6 matching bases. Between the trimmed V and J ends, which lost 9 bases and 6 bases, there was a span of 17 bases. This CDR3 region has 13 residues. Germline values: CDR1 SNHLY, CDR2 FYNNEI. CDR3 sequence reads: CASDGGGGNGYTF. CDR3 sequence (DNA): TGTGCCAGTGATGGGGGGGGCGGGAATGGCTACACCTTC.

To note about this clone: Other nucleotide sequences from this sample produce the same CDR3. The rearrangement links TRBV15 to TRBJ2-3; 9 positions agree with TRBD2. The trim removed 3 bases at V and 4 bases at J, leaving 2 bases unmatched. The CDR3 contains 14 residues. The V gene's germline CDR1 is LNHNV and CDR2 YYDKDF (reference sequence). The CDR3: CATSRAGGPDTQYF. DNA for the CDR3: TGTGCCACCAGCAGGGCGGGAGGGCCAGATACGCAGTATTTT.

V usage is TRBV6-7 and J usage is TRBJ1-1; the D gene is possibly TRBD1 (6 bases). Being an ORF, TRBV6-7 has a function that is uncertain. Trimming pared 6 bases from V and 5 bases from J, leaving 13 bases between. This CDR3 has 13 amino acids. CDR3 sequence (DNA): TGTGCCAGCAGGGCAGGGGTGGGGACTGAAGCTTTCTTT. Residues: CASRAGVGTEAFF.

V gene TRBV6-1 combines with J gene TRBJ2-4, with D tentatively TRBD2 (6 bases). The germline CDR1 and CDR2 sequences are MNHNS and SASEGT. There are 14 residues in the CDR3. V lost 6 bases and J 6 bases, leaving 15 bases between the germline ends. The CDR3 loop reads CASRPDGGTNIQYF. DNA for the CDR3: TGTGCCAGCAGGCCGGACGGAGGGACAAACATTCAGTACTTC.

The chain has TRBV7-6 and TRBJ2-7; weak D call: TRBD1 (6 bases). CDR3 length equals 14 residues. CDR1 is SGHVS and CDR2 is FNYEAQ in the germline V gene. V was shortened by 2 bases and J by 2 bases, with 10 bases between the two germline ends. CDR3 region: CASSLRQAPYEQYF. CDR3 in DNA: TGTGCCAGCAGCTTACGACAGGCCCCCTACGAGCAGTACTTC.

The chain links TRBV4-1 to TRBJ2-6, with 7 bases that match TRBD1. The J segment lost 0 bases and the V segment lost 4 bases, leaving 12 bases of the junction unmatched. The germline gives CDR1 MGHRA, CDR2 YSYEKL. The CDR3 is 19 amino acids. In DNA, the CDR3 is TGCGCCAGCAGCCTCCTATCGGGGACAGTCAACTCTGGGGCCAACGTCCTGACTTTC. Translating it yields CASSLLSGTVNSGANVLTF.

The chain is built from TRBV28 and TRBJ1-2, with D possibly matching TRBD1 (5 bases). The V gene lost 7 bases and the J gene lost 3 bases, with 18 bases spanning the gap. The germline CDR1 and CDR2 sequences are MDHEN and SYDVKM. The CDR3 spans 15 residues. CDR3 in amino acids: CASTHTRGGDYGYTF. In nucleotides, the CDR3 is TGTGCCAGCACACATACCCGGGGGGGGGACTATGGCTACACCTTC.

The chain uses TRBV4-2 and TRBJ2-1; 9 nucleotides match TRBD2. Germline V lookup: CDR1 LGHNA, CDR2 YNFKEQ. Trimming removed 1 base from V and 6 bases from J; junction bases left unmatched: 10. This CDR3 comprises 17 residues. The CDR3 loop is CASSQALSSGTSNEQFF. CDR3 nucleotides: TGTGCCAGCAGCCAAGCGTTATCTAGCGGGACGTCCAATGAGCAGTTCTTC.

V and J are TRBV5-1 and TRBJ1-4; the D gene is possibly TRBD1 (5 bases). V was cut by 4 bases and J by 3 bases, with 13 bases left in between. Germline V gene lookup returns CDR1 SGHRS and CDR2 YFSETQ. CDR3 length: 15 residues. This CDR3 reads CASSRTTDPNEKLFF. The DNA for the CDR3 is TGCGCCAGCAGCCGCACGACAGACCCTAATGAAAAACTGTTTTTT.

V gene TRBV7-2 combines with J gene TRBJ1-5; 7 bases fit TRBD1. The CDR3 length is 15 residues. CDR1 and CDR2 (germline): SGHTA, FQGNSA. J lost 1 base, V lost 5 bases, and 5 bases had no gene match. The CDR3, as DNA: TGTGCCAGCAGCCCTGACAGGGTGAGCAATCAGCCCCAGCATTTT. It codes for CASSPDRVSNQPQHF.

The chain has TRBV7-9 and TRBJ2-1; TRBD2 agrees at 9 bases. The CDR3 spans 12 residues. V shed 5 bases and J 10 bases; nucleotides not matched to a gene: 3. CDR1 SEHNR and CDR2 FQNEAQ come from the germline V gene (reference sequence). Written as DNA, the CDR3 is TGTGCCAGCAGCCTCGGACTAGCGGAGCAGTTCTTC. Its protein is CASSLGLAEQFF.

The chain joins TRBV18 to TRBJ2-1; perhaps TRBD1 as D (6 bases). The germline CDR1 and CDR2 sequences are KGHSH and LQKENI. The CDR3 loop spans 13 amino acids. V shed 2 bases and J shed 6 bases, with 8 bases lying between them. The CDR3 DNA reads TGTGCCAGCTCACCAAGGGGGTCCAATGAGCAGTTCTTC. Its protein is CASSPRGSNEQFF.

The chain has TRBV5-1 and TRBJ2-1; 12 bases are a match to TRBD2. After removal of 4 bases from V and 8 bases from J, the junction contained 10 bases not matched to a gene. Germline V gene data show CDR1 as SGHRS and CDR2 as YFSETQ. The CDR3 spans 16 residues. CDR3 DNA: TGCGCCAGCAGCGGCCTAGCGGGAGGGGCCGGGGATGAGCAGTTCTTC. It encodes CASSGLAGGAGDEQFF.

The chain is built from TRBV5-4 and TRBJ2-3; tentatively, D is TRBD2 (7 bases). CDR1 is SGHNT and CDR2 is YYREEE in the germline V gene (reference sequence). The CDR3 has 18 amino acids. Deletions cut 6 bases from V and 0 bases from J, with 23 bases between. Written as DNA, the CDR3 is TGTGCCAGCACTCTGGGGGGGCGGAGGCGACCTAGCACAGATACGCAGTATTTT. This translates into CASTLGGRRRPSTDTQYF.

The J gene is TRBJ2-3, the V gene TRBV6-5, with D possibly TRBD2 on 5 matching bases. Germline V gene sequence: CDR1 MNHEY, CDR2 SVGAGI. The CDR3 runs 14 residues. V was pared by 6 bases and J by 1 base, with 11 bases between. The CDR3 coding sequence is TGTGCCAGCAGCCCTAGCTTTGGCACAGATACGCAGTATTTT. Translation gives CASSPSFGTDTQYF.

This chain uses TRBV5-1 with TRBJ2-2; D unclear. The V gene lost 1 base and the J gene lost 4 bases, with 11 bases spanning the gap. Germline values: CDR1 SGHRS, CDR2 YFSETQ. The CDR3 spans 15 residues. CDR3 region: CASSLYTELTGELFF. In DNA, the CDR3 is TGCGCCAGCAGCTTGTATACGGAGCTCACCGGGGAGCTGTTTTTT.

V usage is TRBV4-1 and J usage is TRBJ2-7; D not resolved. V was shortened by 1 base and J by 2 bases, with 12 bases between the two germline ends. There are 15 residues in the CDR3. The germline V gene has CDR1 MGHRA and CDR2 YSYEKL. CDR3 protein: CASSQVRNAPYEQYF. For the CDR3, the DNA is TGCGCCAGCAGCCAAGTCAGAAATGCCCCCTACGAGCAGTACTTC.

The J gene is TRBJ1-6, the V gene TRBV7-3, with D possibly matching TRBD1 (5 bases). CDR1 SGHTA and CDR2 FQGTGA come from the germline V gene. The ends were cut back, 5 bases at V and 4 bases at J, with 15 bases in the middle. The CDR3 covers 16 residues. This CDR3 reads CASSAGPGEYNSPLHF. The DNA for the CDR3 is TGTGCCAGCAGCGCCGGGCCGGGGGAGTATAATTCACCCCTCCACTTT. The full variable domain, rest sourced from reference TRBV7-3 and TRBJ1-6, is GAGVSQTPSNKVTEKGKYVELRCDPISGHTALYWYRQSLGQGPEFLIYFQGTGAADDSGLPNDRFFAVRPEGSVSTLKIQRTERGDSAVYLCASSAGPGEYNSPLHFGNGTRLTVT.

The chain joins TRBV9 to TRBJ2-1; 10 nucleotides line up with TRBD2. The length of the CDR3 is 16 residues. Trimming took 0 bases from V and 14 from J; bases not matched to a gene: 14. Per germline, CDR1 SGDLS and CDR2 YYNGEE. CDR3 DNA sequence: TGTGCCAGCAGCGTAGACCCTGAGCTAGCGGGAGTGATGAAGTTCTTC. Amino acids: CASSVDPELAGVMKFF.

This rearrangement joins TRBV6-5 to TRBJ1-1; 8 bases are shared with TRBD1. Trimming cost V 5 bases and J 5 bases; bases outside gene matches: 7. The germline gives CDR1 MNHEY, CDR2 SVGAGI. This CDR3 spans 14 amino acids. The CDR3, as DNA: TGTGCCAGCAGTACACAGGGGGTTAGGACTGAAGCTTTCTTT. This encodes CASSTQGVRTEAFF.

The chain is built from TRBV11-2 and TRBJ2-3; perhaps TRBD2 as D (6 bases). Trimming removed 8 bases at V and 8 bases at J, with 17 bases between. Germline V gene data show CDR1 as SGHAT and CDR2 as FQNNGV. CDR3 size: 13 residues. This CDR3 is CASGEGGGGTQYF. The DNA for the CDR3 is TGTGCCAGCGGTGAGGGAGGTGGCGGTACGCAGTATTTT.

The V gene is TRBV19, the J gene TRBJ2-4, with 7 positions matching TRBD2. Germline values: CDR1 LNHDA, CDR2 SQIVND (reference sequence). The CDR3 extends over 19 amino acids. The junction had 15 bases not matched to a gene; V was cut back by 4 bases and J by 0 bases. CDR3 nucleotides: TGTGCCAGTAGTAACCCCCTCTGGGGGGGGATGGGAGCCAAAAACATTCAGTACTTC. Translated: CASSNPLWGGMGAKNIQYF.

The rearrangement links TRBV7-2 to TRBJ2-1; D unresolved. V was clipped by 5 bases and J by 10 bases, with 9 bases between them. The CDR3 sequence is 11 residues long. CDR1 is SGHTA and CDR2 is FQGNSA in the germline V gene. CDR3: CASSVTYEQFF. For the CDR3, the DNA is TGTGCCAGCAGCGTGACTTACGAGCAGTTCTTC.

The chain uses TRBV30 and TRBJ1-5, with no clear D. Trimming shortened V by 2 bases and J by 4 bases, and 15 bases separated the two germline ends. The CDR3 is 15 residues long. CDR1 GTSNPN and CDR2 SVGIG come from the germline V gene (reference sequence). The CDR3 sequence: CAWSLRGLPNQPQHF. CDR3 in DNA: TGTGCCTGGAGTTTGCGGGGATTACCTAATCAGCCCCAGCATTTT.

V gene TRBV11-2 combines with J gene TRBJ2-1; the match to TRBD1 covers 9 bases. The germline V gene has CDR1 SGHAT and CDR2 FQNNGV. The CDR3 has 13 amino acids. The V gene end was trimmed by 4 bases and the J gene end by 6 bases; junction bases not matched to a gene: 1. CDR3 nucleotides: TGTGCCAGCAGCTCGGGACAGGGCAATGAGCAGTTCTTC. Encoded protein: CASSSGQGNEQFF.

The V gene is TRBV27, the J gene TRBJ1-1, with D hard to call. Looked up from germline, CDR1 is MNHEY and CDR2 is SMNVEV (reference sequence). Trimming removed 7 bases at V and 4 bases at J, with 22 bases between. CDR3 length equals 16 residues. The CDR3 bases are TGTGCCAGCAACCCCAAAGGACTGGCGGCGGGCACTGAAGCTTTCTTT. This codes for CASNPKGLAAGTEAFF.

V and J are TRBV6-6 and TRBJ2-5, with a possible D match to TRBD2 (5 bases). The CDR3 totals 15 residues. The germline V gene has CDR1 MNHNY and CDR2 SVGAGI (reference sequence). The germline V and J ends were trimmed by 8 bases and 7 bases, with 23 bases remaining between them. The CDR3: CASATRTGDKGTQYF. The CDR3 DNA reads as TGTGCCAGCGCAACCCGGACTGGAGATAAGGGGACCCAGTACTTC.

The rearrangement joins TRBV6-6 to TRBJ2-7; 13 nucleotides match TRBD2. The CDR3 length is 15 residues. CDR1 and CDR2 from the germline V gene are MNHNY and SVGAGI (reference sequence). After removal of 7 bases from V and 6 bases from J, the junction contained 9 bases not matched to a gene. Here the CDR3 DNA reads TGTGCCAGCAATCAACCTGGACTAGCGGGAGTCGAGCAGTACTTC. Its protein product is CASNQPGLAGVEQYF.